This T cell receptor (beta chain) was retrieved from a study of T cells in Graves' hyperthyroidism and ophthalmopathy. TCR beta CDR3 sequences were amplified from RNA transcripts. When the TCR CDR3 underwent first-round RT-PCR, the HTBI primer set was used. From the multiplex PCR reads, TCRdb called clonotypes with MiXCR, one entry per CDR3 protein. Of about 410,000 distinct CDR3 sequences in the sample, 14% to 15% were seen once. Ophthalmopathy in the patients scored at least 3 on Clinical Activity Score and at least 4 on NOSPECS grade, lasting under 3 months. Thyroid ultrasound and orbital computed tomography, with clinical symptoms and serum thyroxine and TRAb, informed diagnoses. General observations from the study: The model's output predicted ophthalmopathy at a median of 6.5 months prior to onset.

The CDR3 runs to 15 residues. Germline loops: CDR1 SGHTA, CDR2 FQGTGA. With 2 bases removed from V and 0 bases from J, the gap between germline ends came to 11 bases. This clonotype was seen at least ten times. What it binds is not known. Sample: blood. The rearrangement links TRBV7-3 to TRBJ2-7; TRBD2 is a possible D gene (6 bases). This sequence originates from a man aged 18-30 years with Graves' ophthalmopathy. CDR3 amino acids: CASSLYRGDSYEQYF. In DNA, the CDR3 is TGTGCCAGCAGCTTATATCGCGGGGACTCCTACGAGCAGTACTTC.